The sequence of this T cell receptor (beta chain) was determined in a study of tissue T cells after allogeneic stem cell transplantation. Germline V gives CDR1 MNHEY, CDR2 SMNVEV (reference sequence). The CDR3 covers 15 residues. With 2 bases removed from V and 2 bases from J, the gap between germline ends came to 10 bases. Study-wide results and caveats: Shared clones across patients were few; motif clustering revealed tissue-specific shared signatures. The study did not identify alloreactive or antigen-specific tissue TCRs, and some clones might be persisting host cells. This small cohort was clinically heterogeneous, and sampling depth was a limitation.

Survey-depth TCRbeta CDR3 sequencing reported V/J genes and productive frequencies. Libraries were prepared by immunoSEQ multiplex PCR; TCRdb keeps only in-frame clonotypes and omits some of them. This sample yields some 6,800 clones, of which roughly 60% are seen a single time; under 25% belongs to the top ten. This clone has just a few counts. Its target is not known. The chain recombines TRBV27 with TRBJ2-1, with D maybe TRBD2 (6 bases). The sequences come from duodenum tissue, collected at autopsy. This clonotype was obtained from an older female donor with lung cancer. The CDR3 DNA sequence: TGTGCCAGCAGTTTAAATAGCGGAACCTACAATGAGCAGTTCTTC. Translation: CASSLNSGTYNEQFF.